These 14 T cell receptor beta chains came from one sample sequenced in a study of T cell responses to AZD1222 COVID-19 vaccine (TCRdb year 2021). What this sample's time point label stands for: baseline before first vaccination. The treatment or condition label on this specimen signifies: meningococcal conjugate vaccine given as trial control. Receptor libraries were prepared by the immunoSEQ multiplex PCR assay. Entries here come from immuneACCESS through TCRdb and include only in-frame sequences with V and J called. Some clones fail to appear in such tables; in the studies checked, an unresolved V gene covers under half of the shortfall, and the cause of the remainder is unknown. This sample has some 200,000 clones in its table, and under 95% of those were observed once. The ten largest clones capture less than 1.2% of the sample. The sample here was peripheral blood, taken on day 0 of MenACWY control vaccination. These receptors were collected from an adult in good health.

The chain has TRBV4-2 and TRBJ2-3; tentatively, D is TRBD1 or TRBD2 (7 bases each). Germline CDR1 LGHNA, CDR2 YNFKEQ. V was pared by 0 bases and J by 2 bases, with 12 bases between. The CDR3 is 16 amino acids. The CDR3 loop is CASSQDSGGVTDTQYF. The CDR3 nucleotides read TGTGCCAGCAGCCAAGATTCAGGGGGGGTCACAGATACGCAGTATTTT.

The J gene is TRBJ2-7, the V gene TRBV12-3 or TRBV12-4; D not resolved. This CDR3 comprises 13 residues. The ends were cut back, 4 bases at V and 2 bases at J, with 9 bases in the middle. CDR3 coding DNA: TGTGCCAGCAGTTGGACGGAAACCTACGAGCAGTACTTC. Encoded protein: CASSWTETYEQYF.

The genes are TRBV29-1 and TRBJ1-3; the D is unclear. The V gene's germline CDR1 is SQVTM and CDR2 ANQGSEA. The V end was cut by 6 bases, the J end by 4 bases, with 7 bases between. The CDR3 is 11 residues long. The CDR3 nucleotides read TGCAGCGTGTACAGAGGAAACACCATATATTTT. The encoded protein is CSVYRGNTIYF.

The chain is built from TRBV18 and TRBJ1-1; 9 positions match TRBD1. V shed 5 bases and J 4 bases; nucleotides not matched to a gene: 8. There are 15 residues in the CDR3. Germline V gene lookup returns CDR1 KGHSH and CDR2 LQKENI. Here the CDR3 reads CASSVSTGGGTEAFF. The DNA for the CDR3 is TGTGCCAGCTCAGTATCAACAGGGGGCGGCACTGAAGCTTTCTTT.

The chain employs TRBV10-3 and TRBJ1-5; no clear D. The germline V gene encodes CDR1 ENHRY and CDR2 SYGVKD. The CDR3 extends over 15 amino acids. Trimming cost V 3 bases and J 0 bases, with 9 bases left between them. The CDR3 DNA reads TGTGCCATCAGTGAAACGGGTAATAGCAATCAGCCCCAGCATTTT. Residues: CAISETGNSNQPQHF.

This chain links TRBV5-4 with TRBJ2-1; D is perhaps TRBD2 (7 bases). V shed 4 bases and J shed 0 bases, with 11 bases lying between them. CDR1 and CDR2 (germline): SGHNT, YYREEE (reference sequence). There are 15 residues in the CDR3. The CDR3 DNA reads TGTGCCAGCAGCAGGGGGGGCACCTCCTACAATGAGCAGTTCTTC. It specifies CASSRGGTSYNEQFF.

The CDR3 DNA reads as TGTGCCACAAACCAGGGAACTAATGAAAAACTGTTTTTT. This sequence encodes CATNQGTNEKLFF. V gene TRBV11-2 combines with J gene TRBJ1-4; D possibly corresponds to TRBD1 (5 bases). V lost 10 bases, J lost 1 base, and 10 bases lay in between. Per germline, CDR1 SGHAT and CDR2 FQNNGV. The CDR3 spans 13 residues.

The V call is TRBV7-3, the J call TRBJ2-2; the D is unclear. V was cut by 8 bases and J by 3 bases, with 13 bases left in between. The CDR3 length is 14 residues. CDR1 is SGHTA, CDR2 FQGTGA, per germline. CDR3 DNA sequence: TGTGCCAGCGGATCCGTAGCATACACCGGGGAGCTGTTTTTT. Translated: CASGSVAYTGELFF.

The gene calls are TRBV10-3 and TRBJ2-5; TRBD2 matches at 14 bases. The CDR3 loop spans 18 amino acids. Germline CDR1 reads ENHRY; CDR2 reads SYGVKD. With V trimmed by 4 bases and J by 1 base, 8 bases remained unmatched. CDR3 bases: TGTGCCATCAGTGCGAATCTTGGACTAGCGGGGGGCCAAGAGACCCAGTACTTC. Residues: CAISANLGLAGGQETQYF.

The chain employs TRBV7-2 and TRBJ1-1; 11 nucleotides align to TRBD1. This CDR3 contains 14 residues. V dropped 5 bases and J dropped 7; count of bases not matched to a gene: 6. Germline CDR1 and CDR2: SGHTA and FQGNSA. CDR3 bases: TGTGCCAGCAGCCAAGGACAGGGGGCGATTGAAGCTTTCTTT. Amino acids: CASSQGQGAIEAFF.

The chain combines TRBV19 with TRBJ1-2; D may be TRBD1 (5 bases). The CDR3 consists of 16 residues. In germline, CDR1 is LNHDA, CDR2 SQIVND (reference sequence). V dropped 8 bases and J dropped 0 bases, with 19 bases sitting between them. The CDR3 reads CASSSWQGQANYGYTF. For the CDR3, the DNA is TGTGCCAGTTCCTCATGGCAGGGCCAAGCTAACTATGGCTACACCTTC.

The V gene is TRBV7-2, the J gene TRBJ2-3; the D gene is possibly TRBD2 (5 bases). CDR1 is SGHTA and CDR2 is FQGNSA in the germline V gene. This CDR3 has 15 residues. The V end lost 2 bases, the J end lost 0 bases, and 9 bases lay between the germline ends. In DNA, the CDR3 is TGTGCCAGCAGCTTAACGAGGGTTAGCACAGATACGCAGTATTTT. It encodes CASSLTRVSTDTQYF.

V is TRBV28 and J is TRBJ1-6; D is ambiguous. From germline, CDR1 is MDHEN and CDR2 SYDVKM. The CDR3 consists of 14 residues. V was cut by 3 bases and J by 7 bases, with 10 bases left in between. The CDR3 spells CASSLGRQNSPLHF. CDR3 DNA: TGTGCCAGCAGTTTGGGCAGGCAGAATTCACCCCTCCACTTT.

V is TRBV9 and J is TRBJ2-2; tentatively, D is TRBD2 (5 bases). The length of the CDR3 is 16 residues. The V end lost 0 bases, the J end lost 1 base, and 10 bases lay between the germline ends. Germline CDR1 and CDR2: SGDLS and YYNGEE. Here the CDR3 reads CASSVGTGGNTGELFF. The CDR3 DNA follows: TGTGCCAGCAGCGTAGGAACCGGAGGGAACACCGGGGAGCTGTTTTTT.